This record concerns one T cell receptor (beta chain) sequence. Antigen: not known. This entry belongs to a study of T cell responses to AZD1222 COVID-19 vaccine. Broader study findings: A mostly white British donor set with more females was recruited, and clonal diversity was possibly underestimated.

Data came from immunoSEQ multiplex PCR; TCRdb stores just in-frame clones and leaves some out. The data contain under 200,000 clones, around 94% of them singletons. V dropped 6 bases and J dropped 6 bases, with 21 bases sitting between them. The CDR3 length is 15 residues. Germline V gene sequence: CDR1 LNHDA, CDR2 SQIVND (reference sequence). The sample consisted of peripheral blood, taken 28 days after the second dose of the MenACWY control vaccine. This chain joins TRBV19 and TRBJ2-7; D is perhaps TRBD2 (6 bases). This clonotype was sampled from an adult who received the MenACWY meningococcal vaccine as a control. CDR3 nucleotides: TGTGCCAGTAGGGCTTTACTAGGGCCCGGGGGCGAGCAGTACTTC. This gives the protein CASRALLGPGGEQYF.